The rows below give T cell receptor beta chains drawn from one sample of a study of shared T cell receptors in the human thymus. Method: immunoSEQ multiplex PCR; TCRdb's copy keeps in-frame clones and lacks some. The repertoire holds 500,000 to 750,000 clones, with approximately 90% as singletons. The same data also went into a second study, on human thymus T cells.

Sequencing was done on a sample of thymocytes. All receptors come from a boy under two years old with a congenital heart defect. Both conserved end residues are part of each CDR3. Each record gives: clone size, V gene, J gene, D gene, CDR3 length, CDR3 protein, CDR3 DNA. A D gene is named only where the DNA matches it firmly. The listing skips clone size in some rows; elsewhere it reads once, few, many or a size class.

-	TRBV28	TRBJ1-5	-	13	CATYRGSNQPQHF	TGTGCCACCTACCGGGGAAGCAATCAGCCCCAGCATTTT
-	TRBV5-4	TRBJ2-3	-	15	CASSPEWGREDTQYF	TGTGCCAGCAGCCCGGAGTGGGGGCGGGAGGATACGCAGTATTTT
once	TRBV10-3	TRBJ2-6	-	14	CAISDRPGANVLTF	TGTGCCATCAGTGACCGTCCTGGGGCCAACGTCCTGACTTTC
-	TRBV2	TRBJ1-5	TRBD1	19	CASSEARGEGARGNQPQHF	TGTGCCAGCAGTGAAGCTCGGGGTGAGGGGGCAAGGGGCAATCAGCCCCAGCATTTT
-	TRBV27	TRBJ1-2	-	14	CASSYGTTNYGYTF	TGTGCCAGCAGTTACGGAACTACTAACTATGGCTACACCTTC
-	TRBV27	TRBJ2-7	TRBD1	15	CASSLGQGRTYEQYF	TGTGCCAGCAGTCTAGGACAGGGGAGGACCTACGAGCAGTACTTC
once	TRBV4-3	TRBJ2-5	-	15	CASSQVRDPGGTQYF	TGCGCCAGCAGCCAAGTCAGGGACCCCGGGGGGACCCAGTACTTC
-	TRBV30	TRBJ1-3	-	16	CAWSAPVGGSGNTIYF	TGTGCCTGGAGTGCCCCCGTGGGGGGTTCTGGAAACACCATATATTTT
-	TRBV12-5	TRBJ2-7	-	12	CASGSPGGEQYF	TGTGCTAGTGGTTCCCCAGGAGGGGAGCAGTACTTC
-	TRBV19	TRBJ2-4	-	18	CASSIATETIEAKNIQYF	TGTGCCAGTAGTATTGCCACGGAGACTATTGAAGCCAAAAACATTCAGTACTTC